The 5 T cell receptor beta chains below were found in one sample sequenced in a study of neurological immune-mediated disorders. TCRdb itself ran the 5' RACE reads through MiXCR, one entry per CDR3 protein. The sample records about 74,000 distinct CDR3 sequences, 4% to 6% being singletons. Source material: PBMCs. The receptors shown here come from a young man with multiple sclerosis.

The table lists this clonotype with a few counts. The chain recombines TRBV14 with TRBJ2-1, with D unresolved. Germline V gives CDR1 SGHDN, CDR2 FVKESK. V was clipped by 4 bases and J by 14 bases, with 18 bases between them. This CDR3 region has 13 residues. The DNA of the CDR3 is TGTGCCAGCAGCCTCCGGGCACAGCCTGGGAAGTTCTTC. Translation gives CASSLRAQPGKFF.

This clonotype was observed many times. The gene calls are TRBV29-1 and TRBJ2-1; 10 bases agree with TRBD2. J gave up 5 bases and V 4 bases, and 2 bases lay outside the gene matches. This CDR3 region has 13 residues. Germline V gene sequence: CDR1 SQVTM, CDR2 ANQGSEA. The chain's CDR3 is CSVAGLADNEQFF. CDR3 DNA sequence: TGCAGCGTTGCAGGACTAGCGGACAATGAGCAGTTCTTC.

This clonotype was seen repeatedly, ten times or more. The CDR3 DNA sequence: TGTGCCAGCAGCTTGCTAGGGACGGATTACAATGAGCAGTTCTTC. This translates into CASSLLGTDYNEQFF. The genes are TRBV11-2 and TRBJ2-1, with D perhaps matching TRBD1 or TRBD2 (5 bases each). CDR3 length: 15 residues. The V and J ends lost 3 bases and 4 bases respectively, with 13 bases between them. Per germline, CDR1 SGHAT and CDR2 FQNNGV.

This clonotype has ten or more counts. The chain couples TRBV29-1 to TRBJ2-7; D is tentatively TRBD1 or TRBD2 (7 bases each). Germline V gives CDR1 SQVTM, CDR2 ANQGSEA. V lost 5 bases to trimming and J lost 2 bases, with 13 bases between them. CDR3 length equals 13 residues. CDR3 region: CSVQGGVTYEQYF. CDR3 in DNA: TGCAGCGTTCAGGGGGGGGTCACCTACGAGCAGTACTTC.

In its sample, this clonotype was seen many times. The gene calls are TRBV6-4 and TRBJ1-1, with D unresolved. V dropped 4 bases and J dropped 1 base, with 7 bases sitting between them. The CDR3 length is 13 residues. CDR1 is MRHNA, CDR2 SNTAGT, per germline. Written as DNA, the CDR3 is TGTGCCAGCAGTGTTGACCGGAACACTGAAGCTTTCTTT. This codes for CASSVDRNTEAFF.